Sequencing of this T cell receptor beta chain was carried out in a study of blood T cell repertoires in COVID-19 (TCRdb year 2020). Describing the broader study: Samples from collaborators originated in the United States, Italy and Spain and spanned both the acute and convalescent phases of COVID-19. The prospective study material was composed of cDNA or gDNA derived from T cells, B-cell-depleted T cells, or PBMCs. The sample metadata nearly always contained a de-identified subject ID, COVID-19 status, age in years and sex. The repertoires were made available in a free public database intended to serve as a resource for research on the immune response to SARS-CoV-2. Samples were obtained from the ongoing ImmuneRACE study (first 160 participants) and from 950 to 1,500 subjects provided by 6 global collaborators. HLA class I and class II types, where available, came from metadata supplied by the sample provider rather than from assay-based typing. The dataset comprised deeply sampled blood TCRbeta repertoires from subjects exposed to, actively infected with, or recovered from COVID-19.

From the cysteine up to the phenylalanine, the CDR3 has a length of 15 residues. Left in the record is the CDR3 DNA by itself, 45 bases read in frame from the first base. Cut back by 6 bases and 0 bases, the V and J ends lie 12 bases apart. The germline V gene (reference sequence) supplies CDR1 SGHAT and CDR2 FQDESV. As for this clone: Its binding antigen is unknown. No quality values exist for individual bases; no much larger clone is one base distant.

What the authors observed across the whole study: Clinical and demographic metadata were provided uncurated, with the amount varying by source and participant.

At one collaborating source in Seattle, patients were enrolled during active infection and were followed longitudinally through the course of disease. Each collaborating institution followed its own protocols to collect whole blood in K2EDTA tubes. For TCRbeta analysis, collaborators shipped samples as frozen whole blood, isolated PBMCs, or DNA extracted from either of those sample types. TCRbeta CDR3 regions were amplified from genomic DNA by means of the immunoSEQ Assay, a bias-controlled multiplex PCR. Per the original workflow: The number of nucleated cells in each sample was estimated by amplification of reference gene primers within the assay. Sequence reads were collapsed and filtered to measure the absolute abundance of every unique TCRbeta CDR3 rearrangement. For each sample, productive Simpson clonality was calculated as the square root of Simpson's diversity index over productive rearrangements. TCRdb carries this immuneACCESS record with in-frame sequences only. Its versions omit some clonotypes, under half of them owing to an unresolved V gene in the studies checked, with the rest unexplained. Clone size and the V and J calls come from that table; the DNA yielded D and trimming. The sample yields a few hundred thousand clones; nearly 85% were counted once. In total, the top ten clones hold roughly 1.3% of the sample.

This receptor was identified in a woman between 25 and 40 years old with COVID-19, enrolled during active disease. The rearrangement combines TRBV11-1 with TRBJ2-1, with no confidently assigned D gene. Sequenced: peripheral blood. The CDR3 region: CASSLLAVSYNEQFF. The DNA sequence is TGTGCCAGCAGTCTCTTAGCCGTCTCCTACAATGAGCAGTTCTTC. Outside the CDR3, residues come from the reference TRBV11-1 and TRBJ2-1 proteins, so the full variable domain is: EAEVAQSPRYKITEKSQAVAFWCDPISGHATLYWYRQILGQGPELLVQFQDESVVDDSQLPKDRFSAERLKGVDSTLKIQPAELGDSAMYLCASSLLAVSYNEQFFGPGTRLTVL.